Sequencing of this T cell receptor (beta chain) was carried out in a study of blood T cell repertoires in COVID-19 (dated by TCRdb to about 2020). General notes on the study: The collaborator samples originated in the United States, Italy and Spain and spanned the acute and convalescent phases of COVID-19. The material from the prospective study consisted of cDNA or gDNA derived from T cells, B-cell-depleted T cells, or PBMCs. The repertoires were released in a freely available public database meant as a resource for research on the immune response to SARS-CoV-2. Sample metadata almost always included a de-identified subject ID, COVID-19 status, age in years and sex. HLA class I and class II types, where available, came from metadata supplied by the sample provider rather than from assay-based typing. The dataset comprised deeply sampled blood TCRbeta repertoires from subjects exposed to, actively infected with, or recovered from COVID-19. The samples were drawn from the first 160 participants of the ongoing ImmuneRACE study and from 950 to 1,500 subjects provided by 6 global collaborators. What the research found in general, with its limitations: The amount of clinical and demographic metadata varied by source and participant and was provided uncurated.

With respect to this clone: Its antigen is still unknown. No per-base quality is available; no much larger clone lies one base away.

Collaborating institutions collected whole blood in K2EDTA tubes following their own protocols. Collaborator samples were shipped for TCRbeta analysis as frozen whole blood, isolated PBMCs, or DNA extracted from either sample type. V and J are trimmed by 5 bases and 7 bases, and the gene matches miss 8 bases of the junction. The CDR3 goes from the cysteine to the phenylalanine over 14 residues. CDR3 DNA only is kept here, 42 bases in frame from base 1. The germline V gene yields SGHVS for CDR1 and FQNEAQ for CDR2. The immunoSEQ Assay, a bias-controlled multiplex PCR, was used to amplify TCRbeta CDR3 regions from genomic DNA. As for how the authors treated the data: Within the assay, amplification of reference gene primers was used to estimate how many nucleated cells each sample contained. To quantify the absolute abundance of each unique TCRbeta CDR3 rearrangement, sequence reads were collapsed and filtered. For each sample, productive Simpson clonality was calculated by taking the square root of Simpson's diversity index across productive rearrangements. TCRdb obtained this table from immuneACCESS and retained in-frame rearrangements with V and J assigned. These tables miss some clones; where compared with another copy, unresolved V genes account for less than half of the shortfall, and the remainder is unexplained. That table supplies the V and J calls and clone size; D and trimming were determined from the DNA. For this sample the table gives approximately 200,000 clones, of which roughly 80% were detected only once. Together, the top ten hold 15% to 20% of the sample.

Sequencing was performed on peripheral blood. This receptor was taken from a man in his 60s with active or convalescent COVID-19. The chain is made from TRBV7-8 and TRBJ2-1, and TRBD1 aligns with 7 junction nucleotides. Read as DNA, the sequence is TGTGCCAGCAGCCGCCCACAGGGGTCGAATGAGCAGTTCTTC. The encoded protein is CASSRPQGSNEQFF.